The rows below give T cell receptor beta chains drawn from one sample of a study of blood T cell repertoires in COVID-19. Clones were sequenced by immunoSEQ multiplex PCR, and TCRdb holds only the in-frame ones, with some missing. The repertoire holds under 250,000 clones, 85% seen once, with around 6.4% in the top ten. The sequencing input was peripheral blood. The receptors were sampled from an older woman with active or convalescent COVID-19. The CDR3 runs from the conserved cysteine through the conserved F or W. D genes are given only for firm matches. Clone size is shown for a subset of rows, as once, few, many or a class of expanded clone.

TRBV29-1	TRBJ1-1	-	-	TGCAGCGTTGAAGATAAACAATTTCCTTTCTTT	CSVEDKQFPFF
TRBV19	TRBJ2-2	once	-	TGTGCCAGTAGTATAGGCCGGGGAGCCAACACCGGGGAGCTGTTTTTT	CASSIGRGANTGELFF
TRBV4-1	TRBJ2-1	-	-	TGCGCCAGCAGCCCTCCCCTAGCTTCGGGGTTCAATGAGCAGTTCTTC	CASSPPLASGFNEQFF
TRBV11-2	TRBJ1-2	-	-	TGTGCCAGCAGCTTATTACAGGGTGGAAACTATGGCTACACCTTC	CASSLLQGGNYGYTF
TRBV12-3/TRBV12-4	TRBJ2-5	once	TRBD2	TGTGCCAGCAGGGGACTAGCGGGGGAGACCCAGTACTTC	CASRGLAGETQYF
TRBV7-2	TRBJ1-1	-	TRBD1	TGTGCCAGCAGGACAGGGAGGAACACTGAAGCTTTCTTT	CASRTGRNTEAFF
TRBV19	TRBJ1-2	-	TRBD1	TGTGCCAGTAGTATAGACGGAACAGGGGGCTATGGCTACACCTTC	CASSIDGTGGYGYTF
TRBV3-1/TRBV3-2	TRBJ2-1	-	-	TGTGCCAGCAGCCAGGTGCCCGGTGAGCAGTTCTTC	CASSQVPGEQFF
TRBV5-4	TRBJ2-1	-	-	TGTGCCAGCAGCCCGTGGCGGAATCCGAACAATGAGCAGTTCTTC	CASSPWRNPNNEQFF
TRBV15	TRBJ1-1	-	-	TGTGCCACCAGCAGAGATGGCAGGGAGGACACTGAAGCTTTCTTT	CATSRDGREDTEAFF
TRBV7-9	TRBJ2-3	-	TRBD2	TGTGCCAGCAGCCCAACTAGCGGGGGGCCTAATACGCAGTATTTT	CASSPTSGGPNTQYF
TRBV6-5	TRBJ2-3	-	TRBD2	TGTGCCAGCAGTCGTGGGACTAGCGGGATAGATACGCAGTATTTT	CASSRGTSGIDTQYF
TRBV5-4	TRBJ2-1	-	TRBD2	TGTGCCAGCACCCAGGAGAGGGGACTAGCGGGTAATGAGCAGTTCTTC	CASTQERGLAGNEQFF
TRBV5-1	TRBJ1-2	-	-	TGCGCCAGCAGCTTGCAGGGAACGAGAGACTATGGCTACACCTTC	CASSLQGTRDYGYTF
TRBV19	TRBJ2-3	once	-	TGTGCCAGTTCTCAGGGAGGTGGGGAAACAGATACGCAGTATTTT	CASSQGGGETDTQYF
TRBV28	TRBJ1-5	-	-	TGTGCCAGCAGTTCCCCCAGTCGAGGGCCCCAGCATTTT	CASSSPSRGPQHF
TRBV27	TRBJ1-2	-	TRBD1	TGTGCCAGCAGTAATTGGGGACAGGGTCTCGGTGGCTACACCTTC	CASSNWGQGLGGYTF
TRBV7-9	TRBJ2-5	-	-	TGTGCCAGCAGCTTAGCGGGGGGACCGACCAATCAAGAGACCCAGTACTTC	CASSLAGGPTNQETQYF
TRBV20-1	TRBJ2-5	-	-	TGCAGTGCTAGAGACCGGGGGTACTTC	CSARDRGYF
TRBV5-1	TRBJ1-6	-	-	TGCGCCAGCAGCCCCTTCTCACCCCTCCACTTT	CASSPFSPLHF
TRBV5-1	TRBJ2-3	-	TRBD2	TGCGCCAGCAGCCAAGGAACAGGGACTAGCGGGACAGATACGCAGTATTTT	CASSQGTGTSGTDTQYF
TRBV30	TRBJ2-2	-	-	TGTGCCTGCCTTAACCGCGGGAAGAACACCGGGGAGCTGTTTTTT	CACLNRGKNTGELFF
TRBV4-2	TRBJ2-1	-	TRBD2	TGTGCCAGCAGCCAAGAGGGGACTAGCTGGTACAATGAGCAGTTCTTC	CASSQEGTSWYNEQFF
TRBV5-1	TRBJ1-2	once	TRBD1	TGCGCCAGCAGCTGGCCCGGGACAGATGGCTACACCTTC	CASSWPGTDGYTF
TRBV29-1	TRBJ1-1	-	TRBD1	TGCAGCACCGCCGGGACAGCCAACACTGAAGCTTTCTTT	CSTAGTANTEAFF
TRBV19	TRBJ2-5	-	-	TGTGCCGGCTGCCGTACGGGCCAAGAGACCCAGTACTTC	CAGCRTGQETQYF
TRBV5-1	TRBJ2-3	-	-	TGCGCCAGCAGCCCCCTTCGCGGCACAGATACGCAGTATTTT	CASSPLRGTDTQYF
TRBV11-3	TRBJ2-1	-	-	TGTGCCAGCAGCTTCGGGGGAGGGGGACACAATGAGCAGTTCTTC	CASSFGGGGHNEQFF
TRBV4-1	TRBJ1-4	-	-	TGCGCCAGCAGCCAAGCTGGGTTTTGGGCATCTAATGAAAAACTGTTTTTT	CASSQAGFWASNEKLFF
TRBV7-2	TRBJ2-3	few	TRBD2	TGTGCCAGCAGCCCCGTAGCGGGGGGCGGGACAGATACGCAGTATTTT	CASSPVAGGGTDTQYF
TRBV4-2	TRBJ2-2	-	TRBD2	TGTGCCAGCAGCCAGGAAGGACGGGGGGGCGTCACCGGGGAGCTGTTTTTT	CASSQEGRGGVTGELFF
TRBV30	TRBJ2-5	-	TRBD1	TGTGCCTGGAGTGCCCAGGGGGCGAGGGGAGAGACCCAGTACTTC	CAWSAQGARGETQYF
TRBV19	TRBJ1-4	once	-	TGTGCCAGTAGTATCGTCCAGGGAATTGAAAAACTGTTTTTT	CASSIVQGIEKLFF
TRBV6-5	TRBJ1-1	-	TRBD1	TGTGCCAGCAGACCCCAGGGGGCTTTTGAAGCTTTCTTT	CASRPQGAFEAFF
TRBV6-4	TRBJ1-1	-	-	TGTGCCATCTACAGGAACACTGAAGCTTTCTTT	CAIYRNTEAFF
TRBV11-2	TRBJ2-1	-	-	TGTGCCAGCAGCGGGACGGGAGCCACAAGGGAGCAGTTCTTC	CASSGTGATREQFF
TRBV30	TRBJ2-2	-	TRBD1	TGTGCCTGGAGTGTCCTCCGGACAGGGGGAGAGCTGTTTTTT	CAWSVLRTGGELFF
TRBV20-1	TRBJ2-3	-	TRBD2	TGCAGTGCTAGTGTACTAGCGGTTACAGATACGCAGTATTTT	CSASVLAVTDTQYF
TRBV14	TRBJ2-3	-	TRBD2	TGTGCCAGCAGCCCCCGGCTAGCGGGGGGCCCCTCTAGCACAGATACGCAGTATTTT	CASSPRLAGGPSSTDTQYF
TRBV6-2/TRBV6-3	TRBJ2-5	-	-	TGTGCCAGCAGTTACGTTGAGGGTTTGCAAGAGACCCAGTACTTC	CASSYVEGLQETQYF
TRBV21-1	TRBJ1-2	-	-	TGTGCCAGCAGCAAATACGCCGACAGGCCTCGGGAAGGGGGCTACACCTTC	CASSKYADRPREGGYTF